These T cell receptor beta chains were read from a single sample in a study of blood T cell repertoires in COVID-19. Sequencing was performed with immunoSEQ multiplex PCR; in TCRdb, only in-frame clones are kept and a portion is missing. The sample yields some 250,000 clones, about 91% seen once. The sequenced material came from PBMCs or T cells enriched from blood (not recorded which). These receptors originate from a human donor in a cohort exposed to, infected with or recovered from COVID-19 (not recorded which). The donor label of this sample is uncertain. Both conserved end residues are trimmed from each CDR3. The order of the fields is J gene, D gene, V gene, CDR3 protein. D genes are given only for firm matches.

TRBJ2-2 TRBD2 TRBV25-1 ASSGLAGVTGELF
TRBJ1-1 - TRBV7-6 ASSHSLGSDTEAF
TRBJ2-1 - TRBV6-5 ASSYRGGDEQF
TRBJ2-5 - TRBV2 ASSEAGGPETQY
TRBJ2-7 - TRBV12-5 ASGQKTELDEQY
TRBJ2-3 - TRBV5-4 ASNIQDTQY
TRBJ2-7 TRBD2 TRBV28 ASISSGGAGEQY
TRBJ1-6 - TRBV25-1 ASGTLDNSPLH
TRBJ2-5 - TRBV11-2 ASSSWTRGETQY
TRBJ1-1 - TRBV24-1 ATRSRRADTEAF
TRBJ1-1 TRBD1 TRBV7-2 ASSLVRLRTGGTEAF
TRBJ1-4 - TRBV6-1 ASSDRGRDEKPF
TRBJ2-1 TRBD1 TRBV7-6 ASSLTGGSYNEQF
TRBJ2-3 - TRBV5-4 ASSGLYADTQY
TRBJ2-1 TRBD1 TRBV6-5 ASSYTGQGVYNEQF
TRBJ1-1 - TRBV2 ASKTRGGDAF
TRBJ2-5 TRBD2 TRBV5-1 ASSLQAGGETQY
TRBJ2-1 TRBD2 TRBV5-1 ASSKHLLAGGPGEQF
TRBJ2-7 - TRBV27 ASRRGGYYEQY
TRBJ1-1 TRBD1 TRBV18 ASSPSLSGGGEEEF
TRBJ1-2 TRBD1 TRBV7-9 ASSYTGTAYYGYT
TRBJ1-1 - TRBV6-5 ASSYSSRNTEAF
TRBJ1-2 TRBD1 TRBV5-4 ASSRTGDGGYT